These 20 T cell receptor beta chains originate from one sample sequenced in a study of blood T cell repertoires in COVID-19. TCRdb's table, derived via immunoSEQ multiplex PCR, lists solely in-frame clones and lacks some. The sample holds approximately 290,000 clones, around 87% seen once. The specimen sequenced was PBMCs or T cells enriched from blood (not recorded which). The receptors were sampled from a woman aged 18-29 years with acute COVID-19.

The chain links TRBV30 to TRBJ2-1; 11 bases map to TRBD2. Trimming removed 3 bases from V and 7 bases from J; junction bases left unmatched: 8. This CDR3 has 15 amino acids. The germline CDR1 and CDR2 sequences are GTSNPN and SVGIG (reference sequence). The CDR3 protein is CAWRQGLAVWNEQFF. The CDR3 DNA follows: TGTGCCTGGAGACAGGGACTAGCGGTTTGGAATGAGCAGTTCTTC.

The chain joins TRBV28 to TRBJ1-5, with D perhaps TRBD1 (6 bases). V was trimmed by 3 bases and J by 0 bases, leaving 15 bases between them. This CDR3 is 17 amino acids long. Germline V lookup: CDR1 MDHEN, CDR2 SYDVKM. CDR3 sequence reads: CASSLTGSYYSNQPQHF. The DNA for the CDR3 is TGTGCCAGCAGTTTGACAGGTTCCTATTATAGCAATCAGCCCCAGCATTTT.

This chain links TRBV10-2 with TRBJ2-1, with 14 bases fitting TRBD2. Germline V gives CDR1 WSHSY, CDR2 SAAADI. This CDR3 comprises 15 residues. The J segment lost 7 bases and the V segment lost 6 bases, leaving 5 bases of the junction unmatched. CDR3 amino acids: CASRLGTSGRNEQFF. CDR3 coding DNA: TGCGCCAGCAGGCTTGGGACTAGCGGGAGAAATGAGCAGTTCTTC.

The V call is TRBV4-1, the J call TRBJ2-7; 10 bases agree with TRBD2. The CDR3 sequence is 16 residues long. The V gene's germline CDR1 is MGHRA and CDR2 YSYEKL. V was clipped by 0 bases and J by 1 base; unmatched bases: 3. CDR3 loop: CASSQDGLAESYEQYF. CDR3 DNA: TGCGCCAGCAGCCAAGATGGACTAGCGGAATCCTACGAGCAGTACTTC.

CDR3 amino acids: CASSLTHTGADTEAFF. The CDR3 bases are TGTGCCAGCAGCTTAACCCACACAGGGGCGGACACTGAAGCTTTCTTT. V and J are TRBV13 and TRBJ1-1; TRBD1 agrees at 7 bases. V lost 2 bases to trimming and J lost 3 bases; unmatched junction nucleotides: 9. This CDR3 comprises 16 residues. From germline, CDR1 is PRHDT and CDR2 FYEKMQ (reference sequence). Based on the CDR3 plus reference TRBV13 and TRBJ1-1, the full variable domain is AAGVIQSPRHLIKEKRETATLKCYPIPRHDTVYWYQQGPGQDPQFLISFYEKMQSDKGSIPDRFSAQQFSDYHSELNMSSLELGDSALYFCASSLTHTGADTEAFFGQGTRLTVV.

The chain couples TRBV27 to TRBJ1-1; 8 nucleotides agree with TRBD1. The junction had 6 bases not matched to a gene; V was cut back by 2 bases and J by 4 bases. There are 15 residues in the CDR3. Germline CDR1 and CDR2: MNHEY and SMNVEV (reference sequence). The CDR3 spells CASSLGWDRRTEAFF. As DNA, the CDR3 is TGTGCCAGCAGTTTAGGATGGGACAGGCGCACTGAAGCTTTCTTT.

J is TRBJ2-3 and V is TRBV27; tentatively, D is TRBD2 (5 bases). The V and J ends lost 2 bases and 3 bases respectively, with 12 bases between them. This CDR3 is 15 amino acids long. Germline CDR1 and CDR2: MNHEY and SMNVEV (reference sequence). CDR3 loop: CASSLGGLQTDTQYF. The CDR3 nucleotides read TGTGCCAGCAGTTTAGGAGGACTCCAGACAGATACGCAGTATTTT.

The gene calls are TRBV6-1 and TRBJ1-1, with 12 bases fitting TRBD1. The CDR3 is made up of 16 amino acids. Germline lookup yields CDR1 MNHNS and CDR2 SASEGT. Trimming cost V 3 bases and J 5 bases; bases outside gene matches: 7. CDR3 protein: CASSDLPGQGATEAFF. CDR3 sequence (DNA): TGTGCCAGCAGTGATTTACCGGGACAGGGGGCGACTGAAGCTTTCTTT.

The genes are TRBV11-2 and TRBJ2-3; weak D call: TRBD1 (5 bases). Between the trimmed V and J ends, which lost 5 bases and 3 bases, there was a span of 18 bases. The germline V gene encodes CDR1 SGHAT and CDR2 FQNNGV. The CDR3 runs to 16 residues. The CDR3 DNA reads as TGTGCCAGCAGCCATGACATAGGGGTCGCAACAGATACGCAGTATTTT. Translated: CASSHDIGVATDTQYF. The entire variable domain, with the rest obtained from reference TRBV11-2 and TRBJ2-3, is as follows: EAGVAQSPRYKIIEKRQSVAFWCNPISGHATLYWYQQILGQGPKLLIQFQNNGVVDDSQLPKDRFSAERLKGVDSTLKIQPAKLEDSAVYLCASSHDIGVATDTQYFGPGTRLTVL.

V gene TRBV6-5 combines with J gene TRBJ1-1; D is uncertain. V was cut by 5 bases and J by 1 base, with 11 bases left in between. Per the germline V gene, CDR1 is MNHEY and CDR2 is SVGAGI. This CDR3 is built from 14 residues. CDR3 residues: CASSIAYTNTEAFF. The DNA for the CDR3 is TGTGCCAGCAGTATAGCTTACACGAACACTGAAGCTTTCTTT.

The rearrangement joins TRBV18 to TRBJ2-5; 8 bases agree with TRBD1. Per the germline V gene, CDR1 is KGHSH and CDR2 is LQKENI. V was pared by 3 bases and J by 4 bases, with 10 bases of the junction left unmatched. The CDR3 is 16 amino acids. CDR3 in DNA: TGTGCCAGCTCACCGCGAAACAGGGGGATCTTAGAGACCCAGTACTTC. This encodes CASSPRNRGILETQYF.

The CDR3 sequence is CASRRQTNQPQHF. The CDR3 DNA sequence: TGTGCCAGCAGGAGGCAGACCAATCAGCCCCAGCATTTT. The chain has TRBV28 and TRBJ1-5; the D is unclear. The CDR3 consists of 13 residues. V lost 6 bases to trimming and J lost 3 bases, with 9 bases between them. Germline lookup yields CDR1 MDHEN and CDR2 SYDVKM.

V usage is TRBV19 and J usage is TRBJ1-4, with 7 bases identical to TRBD1. Germline assignment: CDR1 LNHDA and CDR2 SQIVND (reference sequence). This CDR3 is built from 16 residues. V shed 5 bases, J shed 8 bases, and the junction held 14 bases outside the gene matches. The CDR3 DNA is TGTGCCAGTAGTTTGACAGGGACACTGCTCTTCGAAAAACTGTTTTTT. Translating gives CASSLTGTLLFEKLFF.

The rearrangement joins TRBV5-1 to TRBJ1-2; D call uncertain. The CDR3 has 13 amino acids. V was cut by 1 base and J by 0 bases, with 4 bases left in between. Germline loops: CDR1 SGHRS, CDR2 YFSETQ. The CDR3 region is CASSLSPNYGYTF. CDR3 DNA: TGCGCCAGCAGCTTGAGCCCTAACTATGGCTACACCTTC.

The V and J genes are TRBV27 and TRBJ1-1; 10 bases are a match to TRBD1. V shed 3 bases, J shed 5 bases, and the junction held 9 bases outside the gene matches. The CDR3 loop spans 16 amino acids. Looked up from germline, CDR1 is MNHEY and CDR2 is SMNVEV (reference sequence). CDR3: CASSFGQGGGKTEAFF. The CDR3 nucleotides read TGTGCCAGCAGTTTCGGACAGGGGGGAGGGAAAACTGAAGCTTTCTTT.

V usage is TRBV5-1 and J usage is TRBJ1-1, with unresolved D. Looked up from germline, CDR1 is SGHRS and CDR2 is YFSETQ. Trimming removed 0 bases at V and 8 bases at J, with 5 bases between. This CDR3 comprises 11 residues. CDR3 protein: CASSLGQEAFF. As DNA, the CDR3 is TGCGCCAGCAGCTTGGGGCAAGAAGCTTTCTTT.

The chain recombines TRBV12-1 with TRBJ1-2; the table's D call, TRBD1, was not checked against the DNA. TRBV12-1 is a recognized pseudogene. The CDR3 contains 14 residues. The CDR3 DNA sequence: TGTGCCAGCAGCCGGGACAGGGGTAAGGAGGGCTACACCTTC. Translation gives CASSRDRGKEGYTF.

This chain uses TRBV27 with TRBJ2-1; 8 positions agree with TRBD2. Germline assignment: CDR1 MNHEY and CDR2 SMNVEV (reference sequence). This CDR3 contains 15 residues. J lost 5 bases, V lost 3 bases, and 6 bases had no gene match. CDR3 coding DNA: TGTGCCAGCAGTTTCGCACTAGCGGCCAACAATGAGCAGTTCTTC. Its protein is CASSFALAANNEQFF.

This chain joins TRBV5-8 and TRBJ1-2; D remains unclear. With 7 bases removed from V and 4 bases from J, the gap between germline ends came to 14 bases. The length of the CDR3 is 13 residues. Germline V gene sequence: CDR1 SGHTS, CDR2 YDEGEE. The CDR3 spells CASLTRAFYGYTF. In nucleotides, the CDR3 is TGTGCCAGCCTCACGAGGGCTTTCTATGGCTACACCTTC.

This clone was counted between two and nine times. The V and J genes are TRBV27 and TRBJ2-7, with D unresolved. The length of the CDR3 is 11 residues. Trimming cost V 8 bases and J 9 bases, with 14 bases left between them. From germline, CDR1 is MNHEY and CDR2 SMNVEV (reference sequence). CDR3 nucleotide sequence: TGTGCCAGCCGTTCTTCTATGAGGCAGTACTTC. Its protein product is CASRSSMRQYF.